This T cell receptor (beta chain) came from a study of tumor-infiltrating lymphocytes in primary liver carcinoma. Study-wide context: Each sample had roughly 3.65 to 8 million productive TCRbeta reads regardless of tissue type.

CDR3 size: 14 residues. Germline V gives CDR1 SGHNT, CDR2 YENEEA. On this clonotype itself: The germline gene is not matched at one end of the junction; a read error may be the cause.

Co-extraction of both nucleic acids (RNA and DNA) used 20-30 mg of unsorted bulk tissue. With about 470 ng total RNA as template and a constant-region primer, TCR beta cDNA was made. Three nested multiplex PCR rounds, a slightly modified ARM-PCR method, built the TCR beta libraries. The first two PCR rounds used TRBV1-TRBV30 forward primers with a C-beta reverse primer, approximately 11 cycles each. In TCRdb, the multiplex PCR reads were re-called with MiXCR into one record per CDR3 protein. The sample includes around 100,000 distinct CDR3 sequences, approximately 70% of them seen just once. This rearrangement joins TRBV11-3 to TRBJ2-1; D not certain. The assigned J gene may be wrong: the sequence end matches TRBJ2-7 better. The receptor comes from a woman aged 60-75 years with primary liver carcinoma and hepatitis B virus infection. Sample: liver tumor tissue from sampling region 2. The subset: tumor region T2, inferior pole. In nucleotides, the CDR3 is TGTGCAAGCAGCTTAGATCACGTGGGCAATGAGCAGTACTTC. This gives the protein CASSLDHVGNEQYF.